The source of this T cell receptor (beta chain) is a study of T cell responses to AZD1222 COVID-19 vaccine. Study-level points and caveats: Epitopes outside B.1.351 and B.1.1.7 mutated regions reportedly drew nearly half of spike TCRs.

V lost 8 bases and J 3 bases, leaving 14 bases between the germline ends. Per the germline V gene, CDR1 is MDHEN and CDR2 is SYDVKM. The CDR3 is 14 residues long. On this clone itself: What it binds is unknown.

This table comes from immunoSEQ multiplex PCR, and its TCRdb copy is limited to in-frame clones, with some not included. The sample carries some 140,000 clones, about 92% recorded once. The chain is built from TRBV28 and TRBJ1-5; D perhaps matches TRBD1 (5 bases). Sequenced here: peripheral blood, sampled on day 0 of AZD1222 vaccination. The source is an adult in good health. Here the CDR3 reads CASVPGPINQPQHF. The CDR3, as DNA: TGTGCCAGCGTTCCGGGACCGATCAATCAGCCCCAGCATTTT.